The clone carrying this TCR beta chain was observed a few times. Its antigen remains unknown. This CDR3 is 14 amino acids long. V was shortened by 2 bases and J by 2 bases, with 9 bases between the two germline ends. The germline V gene has CDR1 SGHRS and CDR2 YFSETQ. The data belong to a study of shared clonotypes between healthy human individuals. Study-wide background: Donors, aged 18 to 49, were a couple of women and a few men.

Each replicate PCR on the sorted subsets used 200 ng DNA (around 30,000 T cell genomes). The assay was immunoSEQ multiplex PCR, and TCRdb's table has in-frame clones only and misses some. The sample includes 330,000 or so clones, less than 85% seen only once; the top ten take roughly 10%. Broader study findings: The four-donor shared clonotypes exceeded non-shared clonotypes in generation probability, with non-shared ones scoring lower.

HIV-negative, healthy adults without recent acute infections or vaccinations were the donors. The TCR originated in a man aged 25 to 40 in good health. Input material: memory CD4+ T cells sorted from blood. The subset: CD45RA-negative fraction. The gene calls are TRBV5-1 and TRBJ2-3; D remains ambiguous. CDR3 loop: CASSFQRNTDTQYF. Here the CDR3 DNA reads TGCGCCAGCAGCTTCCAACGGAACACAGATACGCAGTATTTT.